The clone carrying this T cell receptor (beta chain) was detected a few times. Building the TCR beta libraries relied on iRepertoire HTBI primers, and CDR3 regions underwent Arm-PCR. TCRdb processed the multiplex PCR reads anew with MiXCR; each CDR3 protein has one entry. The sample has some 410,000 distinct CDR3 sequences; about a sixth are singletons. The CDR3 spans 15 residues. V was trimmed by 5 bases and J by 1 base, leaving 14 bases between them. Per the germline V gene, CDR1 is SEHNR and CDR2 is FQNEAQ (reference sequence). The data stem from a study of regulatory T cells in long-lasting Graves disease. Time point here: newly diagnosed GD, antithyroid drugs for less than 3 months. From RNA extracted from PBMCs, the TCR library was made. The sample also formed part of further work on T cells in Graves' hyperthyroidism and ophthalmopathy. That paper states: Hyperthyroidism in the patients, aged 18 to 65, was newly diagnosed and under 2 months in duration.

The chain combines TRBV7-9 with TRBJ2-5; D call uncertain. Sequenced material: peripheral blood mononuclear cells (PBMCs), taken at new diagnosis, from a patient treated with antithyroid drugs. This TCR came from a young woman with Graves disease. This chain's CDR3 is CASSPRPVPQETQYF. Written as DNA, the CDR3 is TGTGCCAGCAGCCCCCGACCCGTGCCCCAAGAGACCCAGTACTTC.